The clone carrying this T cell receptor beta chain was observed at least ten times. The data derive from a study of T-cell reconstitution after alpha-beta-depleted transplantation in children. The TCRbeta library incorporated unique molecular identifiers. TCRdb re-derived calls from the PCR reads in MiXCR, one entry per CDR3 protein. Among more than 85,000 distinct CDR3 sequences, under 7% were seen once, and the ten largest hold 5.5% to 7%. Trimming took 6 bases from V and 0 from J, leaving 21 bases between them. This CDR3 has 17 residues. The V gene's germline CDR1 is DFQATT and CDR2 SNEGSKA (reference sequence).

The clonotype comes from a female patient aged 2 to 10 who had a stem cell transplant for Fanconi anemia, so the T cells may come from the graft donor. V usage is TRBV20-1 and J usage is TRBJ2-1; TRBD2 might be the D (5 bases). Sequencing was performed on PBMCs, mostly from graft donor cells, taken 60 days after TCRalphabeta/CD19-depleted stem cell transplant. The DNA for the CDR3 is TGCAGTGCCGTCCCTGTCTTAGGTCGGGGCTCCTACAATGAGCAGTTCTTC. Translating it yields CSAVPVLGRGSYNEQFF.